This record looks at one T cell receptor beta chain sequence and its context. This sample is part of a study of blood T cell repertoires in COVID-19. On the study more broadly: Researchers got acute and convalescent COVID-19 samples from the United States, Italy and Spain. From T cells, B-cell-depleted T cells, or PBMCs came the material, which was cDNA or gDNA.

The authors' processing: Amplification of reference gene primers provided the estimated nucleated cell counts. Only in-frame clones appear in the TCRdb table, and some are missing; sequencing was by immunoSEQ multiplex PCR. V and J calls and clone size are as listed in that table; D and trimming were resolved from the DNA. Of 110,000 to 150,000 clones detected, 65% to 85% appear once; the ten largest clones hold around 8.7%. The CDR3 sequence is 16 residues long. Germline V gene lookup returns CDR1 SGHAT and CDR2 FQNNGV. The V segment lost 1 base and the J segment 6 bases; nucleotides outside the gene matches: 10.

This clonotype originated in a man in his fifties or sixties with active or convalescent COVID-19. Material for sequencing was peripheral blood. This chain uses TRBV11-2 with TRBJ1-1; 8 bases fit TRBD1. The CDR3 protein is CASSLVIQGAYSEAFF. The CDR3 DNA reads as TGTGCCAGCAGCTTAGTGATCCAGGGGGCTTACTCTGAAGCTTTCTTT.